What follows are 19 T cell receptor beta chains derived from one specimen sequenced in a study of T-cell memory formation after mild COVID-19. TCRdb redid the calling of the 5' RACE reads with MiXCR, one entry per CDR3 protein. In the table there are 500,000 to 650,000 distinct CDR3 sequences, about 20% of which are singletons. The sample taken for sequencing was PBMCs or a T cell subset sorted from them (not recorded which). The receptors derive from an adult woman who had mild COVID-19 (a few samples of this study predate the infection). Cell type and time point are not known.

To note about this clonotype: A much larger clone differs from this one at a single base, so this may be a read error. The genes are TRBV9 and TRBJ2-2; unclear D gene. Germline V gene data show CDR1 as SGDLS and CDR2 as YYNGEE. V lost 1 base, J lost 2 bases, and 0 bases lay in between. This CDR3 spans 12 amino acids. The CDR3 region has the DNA TGTGCCAGCAGCGTAAACACCGGGGAGCTGTTTTTT. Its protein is CASSVNTGELFF.

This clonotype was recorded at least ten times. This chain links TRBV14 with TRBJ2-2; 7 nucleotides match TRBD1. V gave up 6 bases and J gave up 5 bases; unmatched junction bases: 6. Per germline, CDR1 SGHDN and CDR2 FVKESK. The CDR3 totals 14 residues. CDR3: CASRHRGSTGELFF. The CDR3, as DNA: TGTGCCAGCAGACACAGGGGTTCGACCGGGGAGCTGTTTTTT. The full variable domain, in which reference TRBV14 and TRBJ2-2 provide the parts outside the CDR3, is EAGVTQFPSHSVIEKGQTVTLRCDPISGHDNLYWYRRVMGKEIKFLLHFVKESKQDESGMPNNRFLAERTGGTYSTLKVQPAELEDSGVYFCASRHRGSTGELFFGEGSRLTVL.

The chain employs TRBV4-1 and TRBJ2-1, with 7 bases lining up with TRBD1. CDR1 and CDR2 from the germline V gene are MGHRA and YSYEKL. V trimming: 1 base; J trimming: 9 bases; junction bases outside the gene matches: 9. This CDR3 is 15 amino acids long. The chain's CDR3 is CASSQVGRGSVEQFF. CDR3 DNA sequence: TGCGCCAGCAGCCAAGTTGGCAGGGGGAGCGTTGAGCAGTTCTTC.

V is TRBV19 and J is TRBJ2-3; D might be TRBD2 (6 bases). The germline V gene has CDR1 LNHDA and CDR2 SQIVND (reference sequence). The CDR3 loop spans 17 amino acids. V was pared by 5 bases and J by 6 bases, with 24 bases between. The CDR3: CASSPTSGTPPRDTQYF. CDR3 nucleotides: TGTGCCAGTAGTCCGACCTCCGGGACTCCTCCCAGGGATACGCAGTATTTT.

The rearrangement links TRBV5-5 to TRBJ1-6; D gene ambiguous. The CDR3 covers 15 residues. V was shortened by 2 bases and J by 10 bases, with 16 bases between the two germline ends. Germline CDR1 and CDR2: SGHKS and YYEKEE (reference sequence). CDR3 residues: CASSFEFTAKSPLHF. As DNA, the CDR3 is TGTGCCAGCAGCTTTGAGTTTACGGCTAAGTCACCCCTCCACTTT.

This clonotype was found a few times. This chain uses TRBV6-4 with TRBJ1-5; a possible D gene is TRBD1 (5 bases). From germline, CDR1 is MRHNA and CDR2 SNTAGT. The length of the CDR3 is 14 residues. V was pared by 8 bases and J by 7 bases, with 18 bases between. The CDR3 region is CASAGDLQGQPQHF. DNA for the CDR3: TGTGCCAGCGCGGGGGACCTACAAGGACAGCCCCAGCATTTT.

Here the CDR3 DNA reads TGTGCCAGCAGCTTATGGGGGCAGGGGGCTGAAGCTTTCTTT. This sequence encodes CASSLWGQGAEAFF. This chain links TRBV7-3 with TRBJ1-1; 7 bases are a match to TRBD1. V dropped 2 bases and J dropped 6; count of bases not matched to a gene: 6. The V gene's germline CDR1 is SGHTA and CDR2 FQGTGA. This CDR3 contains 14 residues.

The CDR3 bases are TGTGCCTGGAGCCGAGACAGGGACACTGAAGCTTTCTTT. Translation: CAWSRDRDTEAFF. This sequence joins TRBV30 and TRBJ1-1; the match to TRBD1 covers 7 bases. The CDR3 consists of 13 residues. V was pared by 3 bases and J by 3 bases, with 4 bases of the junction left unmatched. The V gene's germline CDR1 is GTSNPN and CDR2 SVGIG (reference sequence). The full variable domain, its missing parts supplied by reference TRBV30 and TRBJ1-1, is SQTIHQWPATLVQPVGSPLSLECTVEGTSNPNLYWYRQAAGRGLQLLFYSVGIGQISSEVPQNLSASRPQDRQFILSSKKLLLSDSGFYLCAWSRDRDTEAFFGQGTRLTVV.

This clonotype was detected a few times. The CDR3 here is CASSLEGQVRTETQYF. The DNA for the CDR3 is TGTGCCAGCAGCTTAGAGGGACAGGTCAGAACAGAGACCCAGTACTTC. The V call is TRBV7-9, the J call TRBJ2-5, with 8 bases matching TRBD1. Germline values: CDR1 SEHNR, CDR2 FQNEAQ (reference sequence). The CDR3 contains 16 residues. V shed 1 base, J shed 4 bases, and the junction held 8 bases outside the gene matches.

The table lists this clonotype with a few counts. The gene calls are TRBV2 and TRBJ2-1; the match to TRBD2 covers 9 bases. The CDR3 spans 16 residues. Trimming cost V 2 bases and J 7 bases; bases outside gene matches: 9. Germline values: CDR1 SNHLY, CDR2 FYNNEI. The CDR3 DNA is TGTGCCAGCAGTGAAACCGCGGGACTAGCCTTAAATGAGCAGTTCTTC. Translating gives CASSETAGLALNEQFF. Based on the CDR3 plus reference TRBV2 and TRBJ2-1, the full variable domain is EPEVTQTPSHQVTQMGQEVILRCVPISNHLYFYWYRQILGQKVEFLVSFYNNEISEKSEIFDDQFSVERPDGSNFTLKIRSTKLEDSAMYFCASSETAGLALNEQFFGPGTRLTVL.

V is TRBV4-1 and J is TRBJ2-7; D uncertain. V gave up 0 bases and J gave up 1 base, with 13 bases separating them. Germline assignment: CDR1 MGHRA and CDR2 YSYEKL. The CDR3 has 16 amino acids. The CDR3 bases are TGCGCCAGCAGCCAAGAAGGCGCAGTTATGTCCTACGAGCAGTACTTC. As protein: CASSQEGAVMSYEQYF.

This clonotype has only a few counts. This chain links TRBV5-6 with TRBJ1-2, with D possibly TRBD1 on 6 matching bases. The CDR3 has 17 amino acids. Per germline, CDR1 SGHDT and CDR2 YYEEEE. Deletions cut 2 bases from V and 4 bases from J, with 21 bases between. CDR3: CASSFGPTASGVYGYTF. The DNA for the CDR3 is TGTGCCAGCAGCTTCGGCCCGACTGCCTCAGGGGTCTATGGCTACACCTTC.

In nucleotides, the CDR3 is TGTGCCAGCAGCCAGATCCCTACGGAAGCTTTCTTT. This encodes CASSQIPTEAFF. The chain is built from TRBV12-3 or TRBV12-4 and TRBJ1-1; D is unresolved. V lost 6 bases and J 8 bases, leaving 13 bases between the germline ends. There are 12 residues in the CDR3.

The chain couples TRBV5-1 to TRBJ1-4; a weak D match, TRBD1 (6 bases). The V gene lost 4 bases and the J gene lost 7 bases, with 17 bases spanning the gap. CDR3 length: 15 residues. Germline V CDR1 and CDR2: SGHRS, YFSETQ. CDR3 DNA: TGCGCCAGCAGCCTTCGTTCGGACAGACCTGAAAAACTGTTTTTT. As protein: CASSLRSDRPEKLFF. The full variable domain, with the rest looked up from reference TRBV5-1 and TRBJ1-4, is KAGVTQTPRYLIKTRGQQVTLSCSPISGHRSVSWYQQTPGQGLQFLFEYFSETQRNKGNFPGRFSGRQFSNSRSEMNVSTLELGDSALYLCASSLRSDRPEKLFFGSGTQLSVL.

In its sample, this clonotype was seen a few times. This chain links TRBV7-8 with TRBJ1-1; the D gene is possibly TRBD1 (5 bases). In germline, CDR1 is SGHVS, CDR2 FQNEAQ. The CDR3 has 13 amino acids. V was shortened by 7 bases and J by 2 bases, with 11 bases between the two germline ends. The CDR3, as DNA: TGTGCCAGCAATATCGGGGGTAACACTGAAGCTTTCTTT. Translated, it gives CASNIGGNTEAFF. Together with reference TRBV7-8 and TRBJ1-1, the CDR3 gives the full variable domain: GAGVSQSPRYKVAKRGQDVALRCDPISGHVSLFWYQQALGQGPEFLTYFQNEAQLDKSGLPSDRFFAERPEGSVSTLKIQRTQQEDSAVYLCASNIGGNTEAFFGQGTRLTVV.

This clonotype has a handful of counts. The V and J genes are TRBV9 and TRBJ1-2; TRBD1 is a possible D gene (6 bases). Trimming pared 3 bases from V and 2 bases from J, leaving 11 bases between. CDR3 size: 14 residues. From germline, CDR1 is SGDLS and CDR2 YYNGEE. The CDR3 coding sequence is TGTGCCAGCAGCGCGACTACAGGGAACTATGGCTACACCTTC. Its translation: CASSATTGNYGYTF.

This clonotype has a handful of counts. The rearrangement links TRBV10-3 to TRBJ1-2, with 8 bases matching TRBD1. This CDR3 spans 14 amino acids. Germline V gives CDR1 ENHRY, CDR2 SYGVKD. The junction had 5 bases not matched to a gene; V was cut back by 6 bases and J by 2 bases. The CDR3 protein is CAISPDRANYGYTF. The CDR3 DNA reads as TGTGCCATCAGCCCGGACAGGGCAAACTATGGCTACACCTTC.

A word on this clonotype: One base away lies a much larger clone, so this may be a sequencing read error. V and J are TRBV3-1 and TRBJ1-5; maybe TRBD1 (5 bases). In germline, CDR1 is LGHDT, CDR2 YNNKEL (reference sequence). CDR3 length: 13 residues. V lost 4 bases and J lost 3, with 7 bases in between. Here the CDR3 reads CASSRGDNQPQHF. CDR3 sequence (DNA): TGTGCCAGCAGCCGGGGGGACAATCAGCCCCAGCATTTT.

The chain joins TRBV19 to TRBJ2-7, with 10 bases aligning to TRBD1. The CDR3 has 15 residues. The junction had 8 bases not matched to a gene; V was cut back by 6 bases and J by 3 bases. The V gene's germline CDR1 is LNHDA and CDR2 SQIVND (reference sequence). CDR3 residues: CASSARDRGDYEQYF. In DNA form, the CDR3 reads TGTGCCAGTAGCGCCCGGGACAGGGGAGACTACGAGCAGTACTTC.